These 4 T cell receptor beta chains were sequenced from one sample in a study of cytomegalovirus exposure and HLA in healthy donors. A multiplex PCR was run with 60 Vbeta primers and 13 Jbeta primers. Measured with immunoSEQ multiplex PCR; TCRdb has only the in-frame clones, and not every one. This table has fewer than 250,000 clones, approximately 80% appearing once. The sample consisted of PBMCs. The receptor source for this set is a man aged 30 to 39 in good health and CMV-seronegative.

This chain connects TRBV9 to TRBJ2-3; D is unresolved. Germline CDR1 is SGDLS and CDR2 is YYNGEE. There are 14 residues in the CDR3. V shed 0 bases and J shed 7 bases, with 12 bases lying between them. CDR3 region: CASSVGAQGNTQYF. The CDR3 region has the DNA TGTGCCAGCAGCGTAGGGGCCCAAGGTAATACGCAGTATTTT.

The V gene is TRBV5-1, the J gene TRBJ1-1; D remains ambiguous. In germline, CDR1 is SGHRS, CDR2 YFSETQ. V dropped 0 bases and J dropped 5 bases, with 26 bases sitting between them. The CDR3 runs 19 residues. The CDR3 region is CASSLALGQISTQQTEAFF. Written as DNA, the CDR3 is TGCGCCAGCAGCTTGGCCCTGGGCCAGATCTCTACCCAACAAACTGAAGCTTTCTTT. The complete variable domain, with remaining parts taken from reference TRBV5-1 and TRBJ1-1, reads KAGVTQTPRYLIKTRGQQVTLSCSPISGHRSVSWYQQTPGQGLQFLFEYFSETQRNKGNFPGRFSGRQFSNSRSEMNVSTLELGDSALYLCASSLALGQISTQQTEAFFGQGTRLTVV.

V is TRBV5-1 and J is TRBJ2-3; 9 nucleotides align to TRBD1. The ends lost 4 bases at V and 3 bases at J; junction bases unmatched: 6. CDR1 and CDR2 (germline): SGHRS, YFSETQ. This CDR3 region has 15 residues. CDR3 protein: CASSTGTGSTDTQYF. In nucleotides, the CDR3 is TGCGCCAGCAGCACCGGGACAGGGTCAACAGATACGCAGTATTTT.

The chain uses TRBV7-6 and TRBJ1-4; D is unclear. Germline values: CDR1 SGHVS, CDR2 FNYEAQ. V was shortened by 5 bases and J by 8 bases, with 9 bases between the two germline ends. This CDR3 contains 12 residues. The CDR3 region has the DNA TGTGCCAGCAGCACCCGTCTAGAAAAACTGTTTTTT. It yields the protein CASSTRLEKLFF.